These 3 T cell receptor beta chains originate from one sample sequenced in a study of T cell repertoires in cytomegalovirus infection. Using its own MiXCR run on the reads, TCRdb lists one record per CDR3 protein. This table holds nearly 700,000 distinct CDR3 sequences, roughly 36% found once. The antigens these receptors bind are not known. Sample: cultured PBMCs, taken from culture after CMV antigen stimulation. The receptors come from a human donor in good health (CMV status not recorded). Some clones in this sample may be carry-over from other donors' samples.

The V call is TRBV6-1, the J call TRBJ2-1, with TRBD1 identical over 8 bases. CDR3 length: 18 amino acids. With 7 bases clipped from V and 10 bases from J, the junction kept 24 bases outside the gene matches. Germline V gene lookup returns CDR1 MNHNS and CDR2 SASEGT. DNA of the CDR3: TGTGCCAGCACCTTAAAGTTTGGCAGGGGGCGAAAACTGGGCGAGCAGTTCTTC. Encoded protein: CASTLKFGRGRKLGEQFF.

The V and J genes are TRBV18 and TRBJ2-4; D perhaps matches TRBD2 (5 bases). Germline values: CDR1 KGHSH, CDR2 LQKENI. Deletions cut 3 bases from V and 4 bases from J, with 7 bases between. The CDR3 is 13 amino acids. The CDR3 sequence is CASSPPGKNIQYF. The CDR3 DNA reads TGTGCCAGCTCACCGCCGGGGAAAAACATTCAGTACTTC.

This clonotype was counted a few times. The V and J genes are TRBV28 and TRBJ1-4; D possibly corresponds to TRBD1 (5 bases). Germline assignment: CDR1 MDHEN and CDR2 SYDVKM. V lost 4 bases and J 5 bases, leaving 14 bases between the germline ends. CDR3 length equals 15 residues. As DNA, the CDR3 is TGTGCCAGCAGTTCCCTGGGGACGGAGAATGAAAAACTGTTTTTT. Its translation is CASSSLGTENEKLFF.